The 14 T cell receptor beta chains presented below share a single source sample, sequenced in a study of T cells after yellow fever vaccination. From the 5' RACE reads, TCRdb called clonotypes with MiXCR, one entry per CDR3 protein. The repertoire has under 400,000 distinct CDR3 sequences, roughly 11% of them found once; the top ten carry roughly a sixth. The specimen was PBMCs, collected on the day of the first yellow fever vaccination. The receptors here all came from a man younger than 35 who received the YFV17D yellow fever vaccine.

The rearrangement joins TRBV27 to TRBJ1-5; 7 nucleotides line up with TRBD1. Germline trimming cut 6 bases from V and 6 bases from J; bases unmatched to any gene: 5. This CDR3 spans 13 amino acids. Germline values: CDR1 MNHEY, CDR2 SMNVEV (reference sequence). CDR3 in DNA: TGTGCCAGCAGCAGGGGGGCGAGTCAGCCCCAGCATTTT. Its protein product is CASSRGASQPQHF.

Here the CDR3 reads CATSDLNTLVGGALEQFF. The CDR3 nucleotides are TGTGCCACCAGTGATTTAAATACGCTCGTCGGGGGGGCCCTTGAGCAGTTCTTC. The chain couples TRBV24-1 to TRBJ2-1, with 8 bases identical to TRBD2. Trimming at V came to 1 base and at J to 9 bases, leaving 16 bases not matched to a gene. The V gene's germline CDR1 is KGHDR and CDR2 SFDVKD. The CDR3 has 18 amino acids.

This clonotype was picked up a small number of times. The rearrangement links TRBV2 to TRBJ2-1; D remains ambiguous. V was shortened by 3 bases and J by 5 bases, with 5 bases between the two germline ends. The CDR3 covers 12 residues. Per germline, CDR1 SNHLY and CDR2 FYNNEI. Written as DNA, the CDR3 is TGTGCCAGCAGTGATCCGGACAATGAGCAGTTCTTC. It yields the protein CASSDPDNEQFF.

The sample holds a few counts of this clonotype. The V and J genes are TRBV6-2 or TRBV6-3 and TRBJ2-7; no firm D call. The V end was cut by 2 bases, the J end by 3 bases, with 11 bases between. The CDR3 has 14 amino acids. In germline, CDR1 is MNHEY, CDR2 SVGEGT. Here the CDR3 reads CASSYAGRRYEQYV. The CDR3 nucleotides are TGTGCCAGCAGTTACGCCGGCAGGCGCTACGAGCAGTACGTC.

The sample holds a few counts of this clonotype. This chain uses TRBV10-3 with TRBJ2-7; D remains ambiguous. The CDR3 loop spans 13 amino acids. Germline V gene sequence: CDR1 ENHRY, CDR2 SYGVKD. V lost 6 bases, J lost 0 bases, and 9 bases lay in between. This chain's CDR3 is CAIRKGSSYEQYV. The CDR3, as DNA: TGTGCCATCAGGAAGGGAAGCTCCTACGAGCAGTACGTC.

This clonotype showed up just a few times. The chain employs TRBV5-1 and TRBJ2-2; 9 bases are shared with TRBD2. The V and J ends lost 3 bases and 7 bases, in that order; junction bases with no gene match: 10. Germline CDR1 and CDR2: SGHRS and YFSETQ. This CDR3 is built from 16 residues. As DNA, the CDR3 is TGCGCCAGCAGCTCCCGGACTAGCGTGGGAAGCGGGGAGCTGTTTTTT. It yields the protein CASSSRTSVGSGELFF.

This clonotype appeared a few times. The V and J genes are TRBV6-1 and TRBJ1-1; D gene uncertain. In germline, CDR1 is MNHNS, CDR2 SASEGT. V shed 7 bases and J shed 1 base, with 16 bases lying between them. The CDR3 is made up of 15 amino acids. The DNA for the CDR3 is TGTGCCAGCACCCTAAGGGTAAGAGGGAACACTGAAGCTTTCTTT. Amino acid sequence: CASTLRVRGNTEAFF.

The chain joins TRBV19 to TRBJ2-7, with D possibly being TRBD1 (6 bases). V lost 5 bases and J 2 bases, leaving 10 bases between the germline ends. CDR3 length: 13 residues. Per the germline V gene, CDR1 is LNHDA and CDR2 is SQIVND (reference sequence). The CDR3 DNA reads TGTGCCAGTAGTGGACAGATTACCTACGAGCAGTACTTC. It yields the protein CASSGQITYEQYF.

This clonotype came up many times. One end of the junction is discordant with germline, which a read error may explain. This chain uses TRBV7-6 with TRBJ2-7; 10 bases map to TRBD1. This CDR3 spans 14 amino acids. Germline-derived CDR1 and CDR2 are SGHVS and FNYEAQ. The CDR3, as DNA: TGCGCCAGCAGCCTCGGGACAGGGGCCTACGAGCAGTACTTC. The encoded protein is CASSLGTGAYEQYF.

This clonotype showed up just once. The rearrangement links TRBV7-9 to TRBJ2-5; weak D call: TRBD1 (6 bases). The germline CDR1 and CDR2 sequences are SEHNR and FQNEAQ (reference sequence). The CDR3 has 14 residues. The V end lost 5 bases, the J end lost 2 bases, and 12 bases lay between the germline ends. The CDR3 DNA reads TGTGCCAGCAGCCGAGACAGGAGTCAAGAGACCCAGTACTTC. Translated: CASSRDRSQETQYF.

This clonotype was counted a few times. This chain joins TRBV3-1 and TRBJ2-7; TRBD1 is a possible D gene (5 bases). This CDR3 spans 16 amino acids. The V gene's germline CDR1 is LGHDT and CDR2 YNNKEL (reference sequence). V was pared by 4 bases and J by 3 bases, with 19 bases between. CDR3 bases: TGTGCCAGCAGCCCCCCAGAGCACAGGATGAGCTACGAGCAGTACTTC. Residues: CASSPPEHRMSYEQYF.

The V and J genes are TRBV5-5 and TRBJ1-5; a possible D gene is TRBD1 (5 bases). The CDR3 spans 15 residues. The germline V and J ends were trimmed by 4 bases and 4 bases, with 15 bases remaining between them. In germline, CDR1 is SGHKS, CDR2 YYEKEE (reference sequence). The DNA of the CDR3 is TGTGCCAGCAGCCTGGACGACAGTCCAAATCAGCCCCAGCATTTT. Amino acids: CASSLDDSPNQPQHF.

The chain uses TRBV12-3 or TRBV12-4 and TRBJ2-3, with 12 positions matching TRBD2. This CDR3 contains 18 residues. V dropped 5 bases and J dropped 1; count of bases not matched to a gene: 10. This CDR3 is CASSTGLAGLGGTDTQYF. CDR3 nucleotides: TGTGCCAGCAGTACGGGACTAGCGGGTCTTGGAGGCACAGATACGCAGTATTTT.

This clonotype was picked up a small number of times. The CDR3 region has the DNA TGTGCCAGCAGCAAGACTAGCGGTCATACGCAGTATTTT. This codes for CASSKTSGHTQYF. V is TRBV7-7 and J is TRBJ2-3; 9 bases agree with TRBD2. Germline V gives CDR1 SSHAT, CDR2 FNYEAQ (reference sequence). V lost 5 bases and J lost 7; bases outside the gene matches: 4. The CDR3 loop spans 13 amino acids.